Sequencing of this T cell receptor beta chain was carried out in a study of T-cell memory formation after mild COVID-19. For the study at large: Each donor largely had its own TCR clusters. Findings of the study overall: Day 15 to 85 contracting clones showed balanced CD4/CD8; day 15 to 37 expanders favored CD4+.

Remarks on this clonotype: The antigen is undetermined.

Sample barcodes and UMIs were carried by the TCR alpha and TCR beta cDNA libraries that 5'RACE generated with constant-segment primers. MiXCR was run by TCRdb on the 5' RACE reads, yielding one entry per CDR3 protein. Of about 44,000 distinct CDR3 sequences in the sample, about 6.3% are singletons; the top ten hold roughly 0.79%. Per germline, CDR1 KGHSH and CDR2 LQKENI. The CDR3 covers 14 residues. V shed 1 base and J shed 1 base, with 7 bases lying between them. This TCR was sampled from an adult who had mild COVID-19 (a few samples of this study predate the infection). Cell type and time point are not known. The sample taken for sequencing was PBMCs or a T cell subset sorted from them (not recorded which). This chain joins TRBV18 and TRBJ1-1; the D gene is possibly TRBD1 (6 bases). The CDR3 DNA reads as TGTGCCAGCTCACCACTGGGACAGAACACTGAAGCTTTCTTT. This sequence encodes CASSPLGQNTEAFF. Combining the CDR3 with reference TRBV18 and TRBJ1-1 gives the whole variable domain NAGVMQNPRHLVRRRGQEARLRCSPMKGHSHVYWYRQLPEEGLKFMVYLQKENIIDESGMPKERFSAEFPKEGPSILRIQQVVRGDSAAYFCASSPLGQNTEAFFGQGTRLTVV.